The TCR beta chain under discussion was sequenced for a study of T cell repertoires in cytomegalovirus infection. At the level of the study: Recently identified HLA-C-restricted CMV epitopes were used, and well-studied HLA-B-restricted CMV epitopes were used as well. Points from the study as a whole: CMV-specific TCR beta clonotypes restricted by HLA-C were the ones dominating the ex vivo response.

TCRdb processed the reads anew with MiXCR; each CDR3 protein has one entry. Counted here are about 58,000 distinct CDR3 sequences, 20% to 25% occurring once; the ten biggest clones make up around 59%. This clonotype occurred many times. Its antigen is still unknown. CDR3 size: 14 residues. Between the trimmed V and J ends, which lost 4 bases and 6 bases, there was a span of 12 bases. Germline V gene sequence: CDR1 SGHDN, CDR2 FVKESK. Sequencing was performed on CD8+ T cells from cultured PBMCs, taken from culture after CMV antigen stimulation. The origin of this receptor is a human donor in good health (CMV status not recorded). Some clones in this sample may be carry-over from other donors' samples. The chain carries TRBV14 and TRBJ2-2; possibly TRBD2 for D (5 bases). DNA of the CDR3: TGTGCCAGCAGCCTCAGGTCCGGGGCCGGGGAGCTGTTTTTT. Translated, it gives CASSLRSGAGELFF.